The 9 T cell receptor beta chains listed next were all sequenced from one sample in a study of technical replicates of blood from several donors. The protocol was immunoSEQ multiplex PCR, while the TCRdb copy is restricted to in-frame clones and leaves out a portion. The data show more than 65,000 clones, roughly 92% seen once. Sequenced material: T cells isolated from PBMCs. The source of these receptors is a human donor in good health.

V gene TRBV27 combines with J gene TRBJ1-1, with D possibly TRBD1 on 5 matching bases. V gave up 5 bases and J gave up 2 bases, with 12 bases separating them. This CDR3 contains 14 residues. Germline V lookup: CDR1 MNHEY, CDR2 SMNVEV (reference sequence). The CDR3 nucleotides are TGTGCCAGCAGTGCGGGACTCTATAACACTGAAGCTTTCTTT. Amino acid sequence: CASSAGLYNTEAFF.

CDR3 in amino acids: CASSQYRGGEKLFF. Written as DNA, the CDR3 is TGTGCCAGCAGTCAATACAGGGGCGGGGAAAAACTGTTTTTT. The chain recombines TRBV6-5 with TRBJ1-4, with 7 bases aligning to TRBD1. Per germline, CDR1 MNHEY and CDR2 SVGAGI. The CDR3 is 14 residues long. The V segment lost 5 bases and the J segment 8 bases; nucleotides outside the gene matches: 8.

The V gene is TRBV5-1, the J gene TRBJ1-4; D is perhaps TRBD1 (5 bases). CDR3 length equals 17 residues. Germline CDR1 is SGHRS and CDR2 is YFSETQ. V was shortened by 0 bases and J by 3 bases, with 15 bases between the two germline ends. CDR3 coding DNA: TGCGCCAGCAGCTTGGCCGTGGAGGGGTCAGCTAATGAAAAACTGTTTTTT. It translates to CASSLAVEGSANEKLFF.

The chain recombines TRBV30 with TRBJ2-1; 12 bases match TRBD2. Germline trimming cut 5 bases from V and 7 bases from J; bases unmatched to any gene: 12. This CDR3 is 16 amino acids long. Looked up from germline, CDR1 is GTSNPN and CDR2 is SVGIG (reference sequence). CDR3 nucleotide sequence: TGTGCCTGGGATTATAGACTAGCGGGAGATAAGAATGAGCAGTTCTTC. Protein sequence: CAWDYRLAGDKNEQFF. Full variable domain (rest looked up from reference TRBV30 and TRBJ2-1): SQTIHQWPATLVQPVGSPLSLECTVEGTSNPNLYWYRQAAGRGLQLLFYSVGIGQISSEVPQNLSASRPQDRQFILSSKKLLLSDSGFYLCAWDYRLAGDKNEQFFGPGTRLTVL.

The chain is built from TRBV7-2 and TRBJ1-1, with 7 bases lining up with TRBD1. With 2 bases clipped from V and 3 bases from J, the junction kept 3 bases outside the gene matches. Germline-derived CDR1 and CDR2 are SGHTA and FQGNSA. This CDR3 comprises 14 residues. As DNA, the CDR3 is TGTGCCAGCAGCTTATACCAGGGGGACACTGAAGCTTTCTTT. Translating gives CASSLYQGDTEAFF.

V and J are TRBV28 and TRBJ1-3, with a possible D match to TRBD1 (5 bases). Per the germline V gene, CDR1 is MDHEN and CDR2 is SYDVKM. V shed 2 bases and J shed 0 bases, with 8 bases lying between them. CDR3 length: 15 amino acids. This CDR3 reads CASSLEQGSGNTIYF. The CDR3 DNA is TGTGCCAGCAGTTTAGAGCAGGGCTCTGGAAACACCATATATTTT. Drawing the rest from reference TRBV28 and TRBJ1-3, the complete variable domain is DVKVTQSSRYLVKRTGEKVFLECVQDMDHENMFWYRQDPGLGLRLIYFSYDVKMKEKGDIPEGYSVSREKKERFSLILESASTNQTSMYLCASSLEQGSGNTIYFGEGSWLTVV.

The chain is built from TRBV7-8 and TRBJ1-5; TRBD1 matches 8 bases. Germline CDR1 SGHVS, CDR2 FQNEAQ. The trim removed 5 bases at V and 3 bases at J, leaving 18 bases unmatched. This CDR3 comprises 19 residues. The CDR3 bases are TGTGCCAGCAGCGCCTCTCGGACAGGGATGAGAGGGGTCAATCAGCCCCAGCATTTT. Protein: CASSASRTGMRGVNQPQHF.

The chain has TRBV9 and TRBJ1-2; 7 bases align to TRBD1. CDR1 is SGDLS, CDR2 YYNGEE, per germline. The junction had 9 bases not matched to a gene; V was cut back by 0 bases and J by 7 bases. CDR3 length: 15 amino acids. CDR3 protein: CASSVGTKGGSGYTF. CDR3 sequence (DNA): TGTGCCAGCAGCGTAGGGACAAAAGGGGGCAGTGGCTACACCTTC. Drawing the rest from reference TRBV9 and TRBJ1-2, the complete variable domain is DSGVTQTPKHLITATGQRVTLRCSPRSGDLSVYWYQQSLDQGLQFLIQYYNGEERAKGNILERFSAQQFPDLHSELNLSSLELGDSALYFCASSVGTKGGSGYTFGSGTRLTVV.

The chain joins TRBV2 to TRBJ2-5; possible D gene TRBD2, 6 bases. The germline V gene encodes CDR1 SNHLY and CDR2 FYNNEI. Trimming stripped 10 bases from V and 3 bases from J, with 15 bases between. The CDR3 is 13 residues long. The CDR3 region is CATPWGGEETQYF. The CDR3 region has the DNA TGTGCCACCCCCTGGGGAGGAGAAGAGACCCAGTACTTC.